Listed below are T cell receptor beta chains from one sample, sequenced in a study of T cells in Graves' hyperthyroidism and ophthalmopathy. TCRdb reanalysed the multiplex PCR reads using MiXCR and keeps one entry per CDR3 protein. Seen here are under 450,000 distinct CDR3 sequences, 17% observed once, and the top ten hold around a third. The sequenced sample was blood. These receptors all come from a woman aged 30 to 39 with Graves' hyperthyroidism that later progressed to Graves' ophthalmopathy. Both conserved end residues are part of each CDR3. D genes are given only for firm matches. A row's size may be missing; if present it is once, few, many or a size class.

many	TRBV5-1	TRBJ2-3	.	TGTGCCAGCAGCTTAGAAACAGATACGCAGTATTTT	CASSLETDTQYF
many	TRBV11-2	TRBJ1-2	.	TGTGCCAGCAGCTTAGGGGACTATGGCTACACCTTC	CASSLGDYGYTF
many	TRBV13	TRBJ2-5	TRBD1	TGTGCCAGCAGCTACCGGGACAGCCACTACTTC	CASSYRDSHYF
.	TRBV6-1	TRBJ2-1	.	TGTGCCAGCTTGGAACCACTAGCCTACGAGCAGTTCTTC	CASLEPLAYEQFF
many	TRBV10-1	TRBJ2-2	.	TGCGCCAGCAGTGACGGTTGGACCGGGGAGCTGTTTTTT	CASSDGWTGELFF
few	TRBV20-1	TRBJ1-6	.	TGCAGTGCTAGACGGGGAGGGACTAGGCGAAATTCACCCCTCCACTTT	CSARRGGTRRNSPLHF
many	TRBV7-7	TRBJ2-3	.	TGTGCTAGCAGCTTAGGAGGGAGCGGCACAGATACGCAGTATTTT	CASSLGGSGTDTQYF
few	TRBV3-1	TRBJ2-7	.	TGTGCCAGCAGCCCTCGGGACACCTACGAGCAGTACTTC	CASSPRDTYEQYF
.	TRBV7-9	TRBJ1-5	.	TGTGCCAGCAGCTTAGGGCCAGGGGTTAAGGATCAGCCCCAGCATTTT	CASSLGPGVKDQPQHF
many	TRBV30	TRBJ2-3	TRBD2	TGTGCCTGGAGTGACTTGCTAGCGGGGGGGCCTAATACGCAGTATTTT	CAWSDLLAGGPNTQYF
.	TRBV2	TRBJ2-2	.	TGTGCCAGCAGTGAAGTACTAGCCAGTACCTGGGAGCTGTTTTTT	CASSEVLASTWELFF
many	TRBV7-2	TRBJ2-3	.	TGTGCCAGCAGCTCCTGGGACACCGACACAGATACGCAGTATTTT	CASSSWDTDTDTQYF
many	TRBV19	TRBJ1-1	.	TGTGCCAGTAGTATACGCGGAGTTGAAGCTTTCTTT	CASSIRGVEAFF
many	TRBV20-1	TRBJ2-7	TRBD1	TGCAGTGCTAGGAGTACAGGGGGCTCTAACGAGCAGTACTTC	CSARSTGGSNEQYF
many	TRBV6-1	TRBJ1-2	TRBD1	TGTGCCAGCAGGCCGGGACAGGGATATGGCTACACCTTC	CASRPGQGYGYTF
.	TRBV5-5	TRBJ1-1	.	TGTGCCAGCGAGTGGAACACTGAAGCTTTCTTT	CASEWNTEAFF